This T cell receptor (beta chain) was sequenced in a study of shared clonotypes between healthy human individuals. Using immunoSEQ multiplex PCR, the repertoire was profiled, and TCRdb retains in-frame clones only, with some absent. The sample records approximately 2,000,000 clones, roughly 90% being singletons. The specimen sequenced was naive CD4+ T cells from PBMCs. The subset was: CD45RA+ positively selected. This sequence originates from a man aged 18-30 years in good health. Some clones in this sample may be carry-over from other donors' samples.

In nucleotides, the CDR3 is TGTGCCAGCAAGACTAGCGGGAGCTTTGGCACCGGGGAGCTGTTTTTT. The encoded protein is CASKTSGSFGTGELFF. This chain joins TRBV28 and TRBJ2-2; 12 nucleotides match TRBD2. Trimming cost V 7 bases and J 4 bases; bases outside gene matches: 7. The CDR3 totals 16 residues. Per germline, CDR1 MDHEN and CDR2 SYDVKM.